This record looks at one TCR beta chain sequence and its context. The data originate from a study of T cell responses to AZD1222 COVID-19 vaccine. Generated by immunoSEQ multiplex PCR, the TCRdb table keeps only in-frame clones and is missing some. This sample has around 150,000 clones, with 85% to 95% found just once. Germline V gene lookup returns CDR1 LNHDA and CDR2 SQIVND (reference sequence). The V end was cut by 7 bases, the J end by 4 bases, with 16 bases between. The CDR3 is 14 amino acids. Sequencing was performed on peripheral blood, taken 28 days after the second AZD1222 dose. The source of this sequence is an adult who received the AZD1222 COVID-19 vaccine. This rearrangement joins TRBV19 to TRBJ1-1; TRBD1 might be the D (6 bases). The DNA of the CDR3 is TGTGCCAGTATCCCGGACAGTTTCGGCACTGAAGCTTTCTTT. Translated: CASIPDSFGTEAFF.